This T cell receptor beta chain emerged from a study of blood T cells in healthy people across ages. This clonotype was found many times. The second PCR ran roughly 6 to 12 cycles with a sample-barcoded 5' primer and J-beta primers. Via MiXCR, TCRdb re-called the 5' RACE reads, giving one row per CDR3 protein. There are about 930,000 distinct CDR3 sequences in the sample; approximately 32% occur only once, and roughly a tenth lies in the top ten. The CDR3 spans 16 residues. The germline V gene encodes CDR1 DFQATT and CDR2 SNEGSKA (reference sequence). The junction had 5 bases not matched to a gene; V was cut back by 0 bases and J by 2 bases. These data also formed part of another study, on T cells of mothers and their children. As that report states: Related and unrelated pairs show similar thymic shaping of TCR recombination output.

This chain connects TRBV20-1 to TRBJ2-7; TRBD2 matches 12 bases. Input material: blood. The TCR comes from a woman aged 40 to 50 in good health. The chain's CDR3 is CSARDRRTSGAYEQYF. For the CDR3, the DNA is TGCAGTGCTAGAGATCGGCGGACTAGCGGGGCCTACGAGCAGTACTTC.